This TCR beta chain stems from a study of blood T cells in healthy people across ages. Study-wide results and caveats: Greater diversity and more naive CD4+ cells were seen in long-lived donors than in aged donors.

The extraction recovered at least 5 micrograms of total RNA per sample. The ends were cut back, 6 bases at V and 8 bases at J, with 10 bases in the middle. CDR1 is SNHLY, CDR2 FYNNEI, per germline. This CDR3 has 11 residues. A second about 6 to 12 cycle PCR used barcoded and J-beta primers. Each TCR beta cDNA got a 12-nucleotide random molecular identifier. Every sample gave at least 2.5 million paired-end reads containing CDR3. TCRdb analysed the 5' RACE reads with MiXCR anew, one entry per CDR3 protein. The sample shows 1.5 million to 2 million distinct CDR3 sequences, 28% of them seen only once. Only a few counts were recorded for this clonotype. As yet, its antigen is unknown.

The sequence derives from a woman between 25 and 40 years old in good health. Sequencing was done on a sample of blood. The rearrangement joins TRBV2 to TRBJ1-2; D uncertain. The DNA of the CDR3 is TGTGCCAGCAGAACCACGGGGGGCTACACCTTC. As protein: CASRTTGGYTF.